These 26 T cell receptor beta chains were all obtained from the same sample, sequenced in a study of T cell responses to AZD1222 COVID-19 vaccine. The protocol was immunoSEQ multiplex PCR, while the TCRdb copy is restricted to in-frame clones and leaves out a portion. The data show 100,000 to 140,000 clones, with roughly nine tenths seen just once and 6% to 7% held by the top ten. Sequencing was performed on peripheral blood, taken on day 0 of AZD1222 vaccination. These receptors all come from an adult in good health.

The V and J genes are TRBV5-6 and TRBJ1-5; D not resolved. Germline CDR1 is SGHDT and CDR2 is YYEEEE. The germline V and J ends were trimmed by 4 bases and 1 base, with 9 bases remaining between them. This CDR3 is built from 14 residues. CDR3 sequence reads: CASSAALSNQPQHF. CDR3 coding DNA: TGTGCCAGCAGCGCTGCCTTAAGCAATCAGCCCCAGCATTTT.

This clone has only one observation. The V call is TRBV19, the J call TRBJ1-5; unclear D gene. This CDR3 contains 13 residues. Germline V CDR1 and CDR2: LNHDA, SQIVND (reference sequence). Trimming cost V 9 bases and J 6 bases, with 15 bases left between them. The CDR3 DNA sequence: TGTGCCAGCAACAATGGGCGGGTTCAGCCCCAGCATTTT. It codes for CASNNGRVQPQHF.

The V gene is TRBV25-1, the J gene TRBJ1-1; D gene ambiguous. Between the trimmed V and J ends, which lost 8 bases and 0 bases, there was a span of 10 bases. The CDR3 is made up of 13 amino acids. The germline CDR1 and CDR2 sequences are MGHDK and SYGVNS. As DNA, the CDR3 is TGTGCCAGCCGATTATCCTTGAACACTGAAGCTTTCTTT. Protein product: CASRLSLNTEAFF.

The chain employs TRBV10-2 and TRBJ2-7; the match to TRBD2 covers 13 bases. The ends lost 6 bases at V and 5 bases at J; junction bases unmatched: 4. This CDR3 comprises 14 residues. The germline V gene has CDR1 WSHSY and CDR2 SAAADI. The chain's CDR3 is CASSGLAGVDEQYF. The CDR3 nucleotides are TGCGCCAGCAGCGGACTAGCGGGAGTCGACGAGCAGTACTTC.

This clone was counted a single time. The chain couples TRBV12-5 to TRBJ1-2; D possibly corresponds to TRBD1 (6 bases). Germline V gene data show CDR1 as LGHNT and CDR2 as FRNRAP. This CDR3 has 15 amino acids. With 4 bases removed from V and 7 bases from J, the gap between germline ends came to 19 bases. This CDR3 reads CASGSGVQGHGGYTF. The DNA of the CDR3 is TGTGCTAGTGGTTCCGGGGTGCAGGGGCATGGTGGCTACACCTTC.

The chain carries TRBV29-1 and TRBJ1-1, with TRBD1 identical over 10 bases. The CDR3 runs to 15 residues. Germline CDR1 is SQVTM and CDR2 is ANQGSEA. Germline trimming cut 7 bases from V and 0 bases from J; bases unmatched to any gene: 8. Here the CDR3 reads CSAWGQGSMNTEAFF. CDR3 sequence (DNA): TGCAGCGCCTGGGGACAGGGGTCCATGAACACTGAAGCTTTCTTT.

The V call is TRBV28, the J call TRBJ2-5, with D unclear. The germline V gene encodes CDR1 MDHEN and CDR2 SYDVKM. The CDR3 is 14 amino acids. Trimming took off 2 bases at V and 0 bases at J, with 7 bases between the two ends. The CDR3 here is CASSLVGNQETQYF. The DNA of the CDR3 is TGTGCCAGCAGTTTAGTGGGCAACCAAGAGACCCAGTACTTC.

The chain uses TRBV9 and TRBJ1-2; D is unclear. V lost 0 bases and J lost 8, with 14 bases in between. The CDR3 covers 14 residues. CDR1 is SGDLS, CDR2 YYNGEE, per germline. The CDR3 region is CASSVEGRDGGYTF. The CDR3, as DNA: TGTGCCAGCAGCGTAGAGGGTCGGGATGGAGGCTACACCTTC.

The genes are TRBV4-2 and TRBJ2-2, with a weak D call TRBD1 (7 bases). Deletions cut 2 bases from V and 1 base from J, with 11 bases between. Germline CDR1 and CDR2: LGHNA and YNFKEQ. CDR3 length: 16 amino acids. CDR3 region: CASSQIRGENTGELFF. The DNA of the CDR3 is TGTGCCAGCAGCCAAATCAGGGGGGAGAACACCGGGGAGCTGTTTTTT.

The chain combines TRBV4-1 with TRBJ2-1; weak D call: TRBD2 (5 bases). Germline CDR1 and CDR2: MGHRA and YSYEKL. The CDR3 has 14 amino acids. With 4 bases removed from V and 8 bases from J, the gap between germline ends came to 15 bases. CDR3 amino acids: CASSPQEAWHEQFF. The CDR3, as DNA: TGCGCCAGCAGCCCCCAGGAGGCCTGGCATGAGCAGTTCTTC.

The CDR3 coding sequence is TGCGCCAGCAGCCACCTCCAGGGAATAGGGTCCTACAATGAGCAGTTCTTC. As protein: CASSHLQGIGSYNEQFF. The chain recombines TRBV4-3 with TRBJ2-1; possibly TRBD1 for D (5 bases). Germline lookup yields CDR1 LGHNA and CDR2 YSLEER. V was cut by 3 bases and J by 1 base, with 16 bases left in between. CDR3 size: 17 residues.

The chain joins TRBV7-9 to TRBJ2-7; 7 nucleotides align to TRBD2. After removal of 5 bases from V and 0 bases from J, the junction contained 7 bases not matched to a gene. The germline CDR1 and CDR2 sequences are SEHNR and FQNEAQ (reference sequence). The CDR3 is 15 residues long. The CDR3 protein is CASSLSGPSSYEQYF. As DNA, the CDR3 is TGTGCCAGCAGCCTTAGCGGGCCGAGCTCCTACGAGCAGTACTTC.

The genes are TRBV11-3 and TRBJ2-7; D is unresolved. There are 11 residues in the CDR3. Germline CDR1 is SGHNT and CDR2 is YENEEA. Trimming left V 5 bases short and J 5 bases short, with 7 bases between. The CDR3 loop reads CASSRVDEQYF. Here the CDR3 DNA reads TGTGCCAGCAGCAGGGTGGACGAGCAGTACTTC.

V and J are TRBV7-2 and TRBJ1-3, with 7 bases matching TRBD1. The CDR3 is 15 amino acids. In germline, CDR1 is SGHTA, CDR2 FQGNSA. Trimming at V came to 5 bases and at J to 0 bases, leaving 4 bases not matched to a gene. The CDR3 sequence: CASSPYRGSGNTIYF. The CDR3 region has the DNA TGTGCCAGCAGCCCCTACAGGGGCTCTGGAAACACCATATATTTT.

This clone has at least ten counts. CDR3 sequence: CASSDGLNFNYGYTF. CDR3 sequence (DNA): TGTGCCAGCAGTGATGGGTTGAATTTTAACTATGGCTACACCTTC. The rearrangement uses TRBV2 and TRBJ1-2, with D hard to call. Germline assignment: CDR1 SNHLY and CDR2 FYNNEI. Trimming pared 3 bases from V and 1 base from J, leaving 12 bases between. This CDR3 has 15 residues.

In its sample, this clone was seen once. This chain uses TRBV18 with TRBJ2-1; 9 bases agree with TRBD2. The germline gives CDR1 KGHSH, CDR2 LQKENI. The CDR3 runs 17 residues. J lost 1 base, V lost 3 bases, and 7 bases had no gene match. CDR3 bases: TGTGCCAGCTCACCCCCGGCTAGCGGGATTTCCTACAATGAGCAGTTCTTC. Amino acids: CASSPPASGISYNEQFF.

The V call is TRBV7-6, the J call TRBJ1-4; 12 bases agree with TRBD1. V was clipped by 6 bases and J by 2 bases; unmatched bases: 19. The CDR3 length is 21 residues. Germline-derived CDR1 and CDR2 are SGHVS and FNYEAQ. CDR3 residues: CASSRTPPGTGGAGTNEKLFF. The CDR3 bases are TGTGCCAGCAGTCGAACCCCACCCGGGACAGGGGGCGCCGGGACTAATGAAAAACTGTTTTTT.

This chain links TRBV21-1 with TRBJ1-5. TRBV21-1 has pseudogene status. The CDR3 loop spans 10 amino acids. The CDR3 region is CAIVEGSLHF. Written as DNA, the CDR3 is TGTGCCATCGTGGAGGGATCCTTGCATTTT.

This chain joins TRBV19 and TRBJ2-7; TRBD2 matches 15 bases. The CDR3 extends over 17 amino acids. CDR1 and CDR2 (germline): LNHDA, SQIVND (reference sequence). V trimming: 4 bases; J trimming: 4 bases; junction bases outside the gene matches: 8. CDR3: CASSSPGLAGGPYEQYF. The CDR3, as DNA: TGTGCCAGTAGTAGCCCCGGACTAGCGGGAGGGCCTTACGAGCAGTACTTC.

DNA of the CDR3: TGTGCCAGCAGCGTAATATCCGGGACTAGCGGGAGGGATACGCAGTATTTT. This gives the protein CASSVISGTSGRDTQYF. This chain uses TRBV5-5 with TRBJ2-3, with 15 bases aligning to TRBD2. V lost 4 bases to trimming and J lost 6 bases; unmatched junction nucleotides: 9. CDR3 length equals 17 residues. Germline CDR1 SGHKS, CDR2 YYEKEE (reference sequence).

The gene calls are TRBV27 and TRBJ1-4; TRBD1 matches at 10 bases. The CDR3 length is 14 residues. V shed 8 bases, J shed 11 bases, and the junction held 11 bases outside the gene matches. CDR1 and CDR2 (germline): MNHEY, SMNVEV (reference sequence). The CDR3 nucleotides are TGTGCCAGCTCCTCGGGACAGGGGAAGGGGAAACTGTTTTTT. This codes for CASSSGQGKGKLFF.

Written as DNA, the CDR3 is TGTGCCAGCAGTTTAGCGTGGCTCTCTGGAAACACCATATATTTT. This codes for CASSLAWLSGNTIYF. The chain joins TRBV28 to TRBJ1-3, with D hard to call. V lost 2 bases and J 0 bases, leaving 8 bases between the germline ends. This CDR3 comprises 15 residues. The germline V gene has CDR1 MDHEN and CDR2 SYDVKM.

The chain links TRBV27 to TRBJ1-5; possible D gene TRBD1, 6 bases. The germline CDR1 and CDR2 sequences are MNHEY and SMNVEV (reference sequence). The germline V and J ends were trimmed by 5 bases and 5 bases, with 13 bases remaining between them. This CDR3 comprises 14 residues. The CDR3 protein is CASSRNRDDQPQHF. For the CDR3, the DNA is TGTGCCAGCAGTCGTAACAGGGACGATCAGCCCCAGCATTTT.

This clone was recorded only once. V gene TRBV6-6 combines with J gene TRBJ1-1; 11 nucleotides line up with TRBD1. V was pared by 5 bases and J by 1 base, with 6 bases of the junction left unmatched. Germline V CDR1 and CDR2: MNHNY, SVGAGI (reference sequence). This CDR3 has 16 residues. The CDR3 spells CASSSGTGGSNTEAFF. As DNA, the CDR3 is TGTGCCAGCAGTAGCGGGACAGGGGGTTCGAACACTGAAGCTTTCTTT.

The chain has TRBV7-9 and TRBJ1-4, with 7 bases that match TRBD1. The germline gives CDR1 SEHNR, CDR2 FQNEAQ (reference sequence). CDR3 size: 18 residues. V lost 6 bases to trimming and J lost 3 bases; unmatched junction nucleotides: 16. The CDR3 DNA reads TGTGCCAGCAGTCGAGGGGGCGCCAGACTTTCCTCTAATGAAAAACTGTTTTTT. It codes for CASSRGGARLSSNEKLFF.

This rearrangement joins TRBV4-2 to TRBJ2-2, with 8 bases aligning to TRBD1. After removal of 4 bases from V and 5 bases from J, the junction contained 6 bases not matched to a gene. This CDR3 has 15 amino acids. CDR1 LGHNA and CDR2 YNFKEQ come from the germline V gene. DNA of the CDR3: TGTGCCAGCAGCCTTGGACAGGGCGGAACCGGGGAGCTGTTTTTT. It is translated as CASSLGQGGTGELFF.